This T cell receptor beta chain was found in a study of vaccination effects on CD4 cells after COVID-19. Generated by immunoSEQ multiplex PCR, the TCRdb table keeps only in-frame clones and is missing some. The sample records 65,000 to 90,000 clones, over 65% being singletons. A word on this clone: The antigen is not known.

V lost 4 bases to trimming and J lost 7 bases; unmatched junction nucleotides: 18. CDR1 is SGHRS, CDR2 YFSETQ, per germline. The CDR3 totals 18 residues. Study-wide results and limits: Clones arising from infection and from vaccination showed marked clonal contraction late after vaccination.

When around ten days of culture had elapsed, CD4+ T cells were isolated. Each participant was given two doses of one vaccine (BNT162b2 or mRNA-1273). Testing of the vaccine recipients showed negative nucleocapsid antibodies and no prior SARS-CoV-2 infection. At days 3 and 7, half of the medium was exchanged for IL-2 medium. This specimen was CD4+ T cells from PBMCs cultured without peptide, taken after COVID-19 vaccination. This chain uses TRBV5-1 with TRBJ2-2; 8 bases are a match to TRBD2. This sequence was found in a human donor who received a COVID-19 vaccine. CDR3 protein: CASSPSTYGLAGSGELFF. CDR3 in DNA: TGCGCCAGCAGCCCTTCAACTTATGGACTAGCTGGGAGCGGGGAGCTGTTTTTT.